The entry that follows covers one T cell receptor beta chain sequence. The data were obtained in a study of blood T cell repertoires in COVID-19. V trimming: 8 bases; J trimming: 4 bases; junction bases outside the gene matches: 5. This CDR3 spans 13 amino acids. Germline V gives CDR1 MDHEN, CDR2 SYDVKM. Membership in each cohort depended on participant-reported clinical history. The protocol was immunoSEQ multiplex PCR, while the TCRdb copy is restricted to in-frame clones and leaves out a portion. The sample consists of approximately 240,000 clones, 75% to 90% of them appearing once. This receptor was obtained from a woman between 18 and 29 years old in a cohort exposed to, infected with or recovered from COVID-19 (not recorded which). The sample was PBMCs or T cells enriched from blood (not recorded which). V and J are TRBV28 and TRBJ2-3; 8 bases fit TRBD2. The CDR3 bases are TGTGCCAGCGGGGCGGGGGGTGCAGATACGCAGTATTTT. Its translation: CASGAGGADTQYF. Full variable domain (remainder filled in from reference TRBV28 and TRBJ2-3): DVKVTQSSRYLVKRTGEKVFLECVQDMDHENMFWYRQDPGLGLRLIYFSYDVKMKEKGDIPEGYSVSREKKERFSLILESASTNQTSMYLCASGAGGADTQYFGPGTRLTVL.